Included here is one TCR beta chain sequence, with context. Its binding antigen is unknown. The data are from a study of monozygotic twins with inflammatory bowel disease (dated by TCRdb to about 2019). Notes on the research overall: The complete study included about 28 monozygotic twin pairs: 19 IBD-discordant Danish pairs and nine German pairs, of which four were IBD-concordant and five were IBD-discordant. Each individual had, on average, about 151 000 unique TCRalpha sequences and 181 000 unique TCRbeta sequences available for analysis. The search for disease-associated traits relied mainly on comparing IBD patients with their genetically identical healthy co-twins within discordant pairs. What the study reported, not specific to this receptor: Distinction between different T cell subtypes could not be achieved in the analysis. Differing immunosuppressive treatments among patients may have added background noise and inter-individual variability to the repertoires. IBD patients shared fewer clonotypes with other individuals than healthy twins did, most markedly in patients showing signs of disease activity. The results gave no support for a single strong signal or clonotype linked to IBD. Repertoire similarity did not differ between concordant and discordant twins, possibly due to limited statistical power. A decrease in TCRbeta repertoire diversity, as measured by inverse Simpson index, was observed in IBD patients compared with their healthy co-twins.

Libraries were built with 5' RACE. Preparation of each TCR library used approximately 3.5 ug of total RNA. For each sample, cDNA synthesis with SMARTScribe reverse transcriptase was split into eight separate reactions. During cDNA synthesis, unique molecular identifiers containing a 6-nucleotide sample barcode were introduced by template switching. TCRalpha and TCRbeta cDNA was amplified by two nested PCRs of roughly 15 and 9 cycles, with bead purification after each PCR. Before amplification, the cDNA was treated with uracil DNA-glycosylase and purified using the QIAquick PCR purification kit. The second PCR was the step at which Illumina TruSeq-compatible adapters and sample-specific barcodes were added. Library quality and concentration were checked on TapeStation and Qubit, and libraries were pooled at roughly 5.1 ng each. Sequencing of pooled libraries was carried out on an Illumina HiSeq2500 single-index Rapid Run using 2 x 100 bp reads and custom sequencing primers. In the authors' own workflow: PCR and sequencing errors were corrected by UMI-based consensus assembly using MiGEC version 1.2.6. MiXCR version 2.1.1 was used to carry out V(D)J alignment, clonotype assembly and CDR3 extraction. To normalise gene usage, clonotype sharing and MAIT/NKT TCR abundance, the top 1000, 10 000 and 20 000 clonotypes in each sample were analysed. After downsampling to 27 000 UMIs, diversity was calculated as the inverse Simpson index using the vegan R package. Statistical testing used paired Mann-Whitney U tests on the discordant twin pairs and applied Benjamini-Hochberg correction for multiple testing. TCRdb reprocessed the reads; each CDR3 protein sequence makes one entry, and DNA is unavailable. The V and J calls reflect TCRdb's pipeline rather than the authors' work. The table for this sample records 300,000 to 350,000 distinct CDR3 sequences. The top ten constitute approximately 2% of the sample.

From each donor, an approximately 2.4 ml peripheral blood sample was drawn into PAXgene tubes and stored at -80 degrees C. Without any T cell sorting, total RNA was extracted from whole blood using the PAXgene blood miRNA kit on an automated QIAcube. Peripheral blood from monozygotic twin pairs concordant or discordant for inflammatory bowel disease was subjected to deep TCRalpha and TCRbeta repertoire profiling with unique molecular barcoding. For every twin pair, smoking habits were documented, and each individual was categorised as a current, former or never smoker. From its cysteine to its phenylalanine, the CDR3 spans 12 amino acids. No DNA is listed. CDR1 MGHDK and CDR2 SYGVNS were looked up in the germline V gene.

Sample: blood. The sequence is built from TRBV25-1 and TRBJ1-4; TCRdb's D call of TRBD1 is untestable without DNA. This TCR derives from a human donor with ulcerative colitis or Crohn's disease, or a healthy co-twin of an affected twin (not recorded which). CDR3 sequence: CASSDAGAKLFF.